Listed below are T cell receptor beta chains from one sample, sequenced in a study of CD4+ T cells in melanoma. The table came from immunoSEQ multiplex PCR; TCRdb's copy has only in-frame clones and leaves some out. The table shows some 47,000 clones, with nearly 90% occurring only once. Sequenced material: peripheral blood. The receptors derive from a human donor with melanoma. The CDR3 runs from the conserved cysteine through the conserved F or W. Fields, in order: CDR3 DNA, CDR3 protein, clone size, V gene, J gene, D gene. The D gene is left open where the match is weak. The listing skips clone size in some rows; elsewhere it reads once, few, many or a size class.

cdr3_nt: TGTGCCAGCAGCTCCTGGACAGGGGCCAGCAATCAGCCCCAGCATTTT
cdr3_aa: CASSSWTGASNQPQHF
clone_size: .
v_call: TRBV7-8
j_call: TRBJ1-5
d_call: TRBD1

cdr3_nt: TGTGCCATCAGTGAGTCGGGGCTGAGGACTGGCGGCTACACCTTC
cdr3_aa: CAISESGLRTGGYTF
clone_size: .
v_call: TRBV10-3
j_call: TRBJ1-2
d_call: .

cdr3_nt: TGTGCCAGCAGTTCCATGGGAGGGAACACTGAAGCTTTCTTT
cdr3_aa: CASSSMGGNTEAFF
clone_size: .
v_call: TRBV6-5
j_call: TRBJ1-1
d_call: .

cdr3_nt: TGTGCCAGCAGTTCTACAGGGGGCGGAGTGGCCCAGCATTTT
cdr3_aa: CASSSTGGGVAQHF
clone_size: .
v_call: TRBV6-5
j_call: TRBJ1-5
d_call: TRBD1

cdr3_nt: TGTGCCAGCAGCGTAGAGTTAGAGACTGAAGCTTTCTTT
cdr3_aa: CASSVELETEAFF
clone_size: .
v_call: TRBV9
j_call: TRBJ1-1
d_call: .

cdr3_nt: TGTGCCAGCAGTTTGGCAGGGTTCAATGAGCAGTTCTTC
cdr3_aa: CASSLAGFNEQFF
clone_size: .
v_call: TRBV28
j_call: TRBJ2-1
d_call: .

cdr3_nt: TGCGCCAGCAGCTTGGCACTAGAGACCCAGTACTTC
cdr3_aa: CASSLALETQYF
clone_size: once
v_call: TRBV5-1
j_call: TRBJ2-5
d_call: .

cdr3_nt: TGCGCCAGCAGCCCACAAATTCCAGGGTTAGATCAGCCCCAGCATTTT
cdr3_aa: CASSPQIPGLDQPQHF
clone_size: .
v_call: TRBV4-1
j_call: TRBJ1-5
d_call: .

cdr3_nt: TGCGCCAGCAGCTTTACAGGGGCTAGGGGGATTGGGGAGACCCAGTACTTC
cdr3_aa: CASSFTGARGIGETQYF
clone_size: .
v_call: TRBV5-1
j_call: TRBJ2-5
d_call: TRBD1

cdr3_nt: TGTGCCAGCAGCGTAGGGGCTGACAGGGAGCGGGCTAACTATGGCTACACCTTC
cdr3_aa: CASSVGADRERANYGYTF
clone_size: .
v_call: TRBV9
j_call: TRBJ1-2
d_call: TRBD1

cdr3_nt: TGCGCCAGCAGCTTGGGTTCCAGCGCCTATGGCTACACCTTC
cdr3_aa: CASSLGSSAYGYTF
clone_size: once
v_call: TRBV5-1
j_call: TRBJ1-2
d_call: .

cdr3_nt: TGCGCCAGCAGCTTTGGGACAGACTATGGCTACACCTTC
cdr3_aa: CASSFGTDYGYTF
clone_size: .
v_call: TRBV5-1
j_call: TRBJ1-2
d_call: TRBD1

cdr3_nt: TGTGCCAGCAGCACACAACAGGGCGAGCAGTACTTC
cdr3_aa: CASSTQQGEQYF
clone_size: .
v_call: TRBV13
j_call: TRBJ2-7
d_call: .

cdr3_nt: TGCGCCAGCAGTGAGGGCAGGCTTGGGAACACTGAAGCTTTCTTT
cdr3_aa: CASSEGRLGNTEAFF
clone_size: once
v_call: TRBV10-1
j_call: TRBJ1-1
d_call: .

cdr3_nt: TGTGCCAGTAGTCCGGACCTAAACACCGGGGAGCTGTTTTTT
cdr3_aa: CASSPDLNTGELFF
clone_size: .
v_call: TRBV19
j_call: TRBJ2-2
d_call: .

cdr3_nt: TGTGCCAGCAGCCCGACAGGATTTACCTACGAGCAGTACTTC
cdr3_aa: CASSPTGFTYEQYF
clone_size: .
v_call: TRBV7-6
j_call: TRBJ2-7
d_call: .

cdr3_nt: TGTGCCACCAGCAGAGGCGGACAGGCCAGCACAGATACGCAGTATTTT
cdr3_aa: CATSRGGQASTDTQYF
clone_size: once
v_call: TRBV15
j_call: TRBJ2-3
d_call: TRBD1

cdr3_nt: TGTGCCAGCAGGAACGCGGGACAGGGAAATTACGAGCAGTACTTC
cdr3_aa: CASRNAGQGNYEQYF
clone_size: .
v_call: TRBV7-2
j_call: TRBJ2-7
d_call: TRBD1

cdr3_nt: TGTGCCTGGAAAGGCCGGGGAAACACCATATATTTT
cdr3_aa: CAWKGRGNTIYF
clone_size: .
v_call: TRBV30
j_call: TRBJ1-3
d_call: .

cdr3_nt: TGTGCCAGCAGCGACCAGGGGGCGTCGGCAGCTTTCTTT
cdr3_aa: CASSDQGASAAFF
clone_size: .
v_call: TRBV9
j_call: TRBJ1-1
d_call: TRBD1